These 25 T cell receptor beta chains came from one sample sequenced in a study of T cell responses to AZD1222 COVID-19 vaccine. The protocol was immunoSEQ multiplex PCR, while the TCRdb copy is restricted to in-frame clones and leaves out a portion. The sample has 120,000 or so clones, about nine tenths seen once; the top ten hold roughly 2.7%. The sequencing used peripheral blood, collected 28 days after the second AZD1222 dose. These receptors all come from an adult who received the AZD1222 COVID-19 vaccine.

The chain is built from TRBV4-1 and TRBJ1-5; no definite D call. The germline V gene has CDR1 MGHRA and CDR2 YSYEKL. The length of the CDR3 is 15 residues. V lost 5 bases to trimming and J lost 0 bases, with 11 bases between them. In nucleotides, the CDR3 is TGCGCCAGCAGCTGGGGTCTATATAGCAATCAGCCCCAGCATTTT. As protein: CASSWGLYSNQPQHF.

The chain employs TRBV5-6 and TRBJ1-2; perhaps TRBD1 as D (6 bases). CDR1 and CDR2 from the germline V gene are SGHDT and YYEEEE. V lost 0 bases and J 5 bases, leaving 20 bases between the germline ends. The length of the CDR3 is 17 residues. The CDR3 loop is CASSLEGLGDTTYGYTF. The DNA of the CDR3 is TGTGCCAGCAGCTTGGAGGGTTTGGGGGACACAACTTATGGCTACACCTTC.

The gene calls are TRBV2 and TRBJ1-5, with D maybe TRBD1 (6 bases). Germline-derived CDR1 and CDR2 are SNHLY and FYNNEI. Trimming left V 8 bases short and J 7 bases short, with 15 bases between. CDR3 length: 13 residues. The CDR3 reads CASAQGGRQPQHF. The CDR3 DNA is TGTGCCAGCGCCCAAGGGGGACGCCAGCCCCAGCATTTT.

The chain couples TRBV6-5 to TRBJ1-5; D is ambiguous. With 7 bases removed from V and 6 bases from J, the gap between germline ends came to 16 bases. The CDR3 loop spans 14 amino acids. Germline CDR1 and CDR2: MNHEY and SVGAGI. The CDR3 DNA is TGTGCCAGCATTCCGACAAGGGCTGGTCAGCCCCAGCATTTT. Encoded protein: CASIPTRAGQPQHF.

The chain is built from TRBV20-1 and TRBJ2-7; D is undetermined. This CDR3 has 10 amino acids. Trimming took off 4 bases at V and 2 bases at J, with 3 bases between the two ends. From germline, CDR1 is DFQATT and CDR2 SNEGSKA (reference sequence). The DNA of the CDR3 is TGCAGTGCTAAGGCCTACGAGCAGTACTTC. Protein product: CSAKAYEQYF.

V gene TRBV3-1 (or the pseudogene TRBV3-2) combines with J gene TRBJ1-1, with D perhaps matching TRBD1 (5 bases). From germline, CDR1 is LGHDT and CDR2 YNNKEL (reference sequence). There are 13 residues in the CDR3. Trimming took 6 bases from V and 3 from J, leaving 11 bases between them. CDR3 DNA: TGTGCCAGCAGGGGGACCGATCACACTGAAGCTTTCTTT. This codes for CASRGTDHTEAFF.

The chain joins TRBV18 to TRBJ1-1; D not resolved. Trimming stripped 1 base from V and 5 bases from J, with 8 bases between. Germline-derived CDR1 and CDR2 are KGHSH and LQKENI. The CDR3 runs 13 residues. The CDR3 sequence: CASSPLSNTEAFF. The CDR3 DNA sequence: TGTGCCAGCTCACCACTTTCTAATACTGAAGCTTTCTTT.

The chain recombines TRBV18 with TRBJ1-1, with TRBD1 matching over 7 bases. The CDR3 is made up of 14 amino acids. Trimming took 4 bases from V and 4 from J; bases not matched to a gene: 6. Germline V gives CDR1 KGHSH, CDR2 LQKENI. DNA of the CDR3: TGTGCCAGCTCACGGGACAGCACCCCCACTGAAGCTTTCTTT. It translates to CASSRDSTPTEAFF.

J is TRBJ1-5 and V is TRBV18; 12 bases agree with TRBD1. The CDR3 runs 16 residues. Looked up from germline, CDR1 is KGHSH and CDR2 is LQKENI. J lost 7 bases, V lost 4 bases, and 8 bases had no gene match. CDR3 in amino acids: CASSQGQGAWGQPQHF. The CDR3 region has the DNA TGTGCCAGCTCACAGGGACAGGGGGCTTGGGGGCAGCCCCAGCATTTT.

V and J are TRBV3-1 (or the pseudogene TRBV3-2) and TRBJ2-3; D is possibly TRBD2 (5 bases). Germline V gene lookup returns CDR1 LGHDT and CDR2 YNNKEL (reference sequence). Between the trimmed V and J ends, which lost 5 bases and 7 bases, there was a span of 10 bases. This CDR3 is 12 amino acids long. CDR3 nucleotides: TGTGCCAGCAGCGAGCCGGGAAATACGCAGTATTTT. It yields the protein CASSEPGNTQYF.

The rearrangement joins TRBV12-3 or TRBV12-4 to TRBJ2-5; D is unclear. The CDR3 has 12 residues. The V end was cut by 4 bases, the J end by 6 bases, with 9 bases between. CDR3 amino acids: CASSYPSQTQYF. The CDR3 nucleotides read TGTGCCAGCAGTTACCCTTCACAGACCCAGTACTTC.

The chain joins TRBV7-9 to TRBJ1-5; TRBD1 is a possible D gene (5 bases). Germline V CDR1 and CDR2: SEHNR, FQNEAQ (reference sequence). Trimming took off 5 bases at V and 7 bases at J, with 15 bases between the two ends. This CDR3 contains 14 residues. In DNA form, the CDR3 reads TGTGCCAGCAGCCCCTCATGGGGCTTACAGCCCCAGCATTTT. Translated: CASSPSWGLQPQHF.

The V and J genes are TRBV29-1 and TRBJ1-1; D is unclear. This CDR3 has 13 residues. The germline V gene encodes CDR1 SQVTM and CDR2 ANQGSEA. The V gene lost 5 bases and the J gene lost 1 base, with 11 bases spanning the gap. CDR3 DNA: TGCAGCGTTTCGGTCACAGAGAACACTGAAGCTTTCTTT. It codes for CSVSVTENTEAFF. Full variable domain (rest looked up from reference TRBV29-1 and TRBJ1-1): SAVISQKPSRDICQRGTSLTIQCQVDSQVTMMFWYRQQPGQSLTLIATANQGSEATYESGFVIDKFPISRPNLTFSTLTVSNMSPEDSSIYLCSVSVTENTEAFFGQGTRLTVV.

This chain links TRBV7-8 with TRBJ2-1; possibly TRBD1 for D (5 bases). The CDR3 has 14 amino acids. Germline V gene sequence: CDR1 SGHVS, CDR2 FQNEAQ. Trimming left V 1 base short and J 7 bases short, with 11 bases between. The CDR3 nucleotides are TGTGCCAGCAGCTTAGGGCAGGGTTGGAATGAGCAGTTCTTC. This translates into CASSLGQGWNEQFF.

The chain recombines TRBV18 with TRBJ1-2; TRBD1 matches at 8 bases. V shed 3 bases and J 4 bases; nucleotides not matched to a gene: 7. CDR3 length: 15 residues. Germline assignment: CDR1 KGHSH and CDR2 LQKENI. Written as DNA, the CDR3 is TGTGCCAGCTCACCTCCGACAGGGGCCCGCTATGGCTACACCTTC. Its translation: CASSPPTGARYGYTF.

The CDR3 sequence: CASSSRLAGGTDTQYF. In nucleotides, the CDR3 is TGTGCCAGCAGTTCCCGACTAGCGGGGGGCACAGATACGCAGTATTTT. The chain has TRBV11-1 and TRBJ2-3, with 12 bases aligning to TRBD2. The CDR3 has 16 residues. V dropped 6 bases and J dropped 1; count of bases not matched to a gene: 5. CDR1 and CDR2 from the germline V gene are SGHAT and FQDESV (reference sequence). The whole variable domain, filled in from reference TRBV11-1 and TRBJ2-3, reads EAEVAQSPRYKITEKSQAVAFWCDPISGHATLYWYRQILGQGPELLVQFQDESVVDDSQLPKDRFSAERLKGVDSTLKIQPAELGDSAMYLCASSSRLAGGTDTQYFGPGTRLTVL.

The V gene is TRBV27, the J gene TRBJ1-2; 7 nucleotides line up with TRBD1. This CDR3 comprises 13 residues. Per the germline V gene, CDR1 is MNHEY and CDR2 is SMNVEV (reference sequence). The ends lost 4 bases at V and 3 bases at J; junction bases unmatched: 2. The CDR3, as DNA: TGTGCCAGCAGTTCACAGGGGTACTATGGCTACACCTTC. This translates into CASSSQGYYGYTF.

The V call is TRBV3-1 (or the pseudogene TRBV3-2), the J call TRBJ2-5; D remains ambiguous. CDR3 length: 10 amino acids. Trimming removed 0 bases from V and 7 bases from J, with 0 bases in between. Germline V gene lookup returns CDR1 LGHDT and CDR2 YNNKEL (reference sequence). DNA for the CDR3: TGTGCCAGCAGCCAAGAGACCCAGTACTTC. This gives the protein CASSQETQYF.

CDR3 bases: TGTGCCAGCAGCTTAGATCCAGGGCTCTGGTCTGAAGCTTTCTTT. It specifies CASSLDPGLWSEAFF. The chain combines TRBV7-2 with TRBJ1-1; tentatively, D is TRBD1 (5 bases). This CDR3 contains 15 residues. Germline V gene lookup returns CDR1 SGHTA and CDR2 FQGNSA. V was clipped by 1 base and J by 6 bases, with 15 bases between them.

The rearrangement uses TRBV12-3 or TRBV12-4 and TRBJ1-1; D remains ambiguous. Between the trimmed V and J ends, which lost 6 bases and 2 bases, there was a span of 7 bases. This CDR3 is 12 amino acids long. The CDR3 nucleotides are TGTGCCAGCAGCCCCGGAAACACTGAAGCTTTCTTT. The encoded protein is CASSPGNTEAFF.

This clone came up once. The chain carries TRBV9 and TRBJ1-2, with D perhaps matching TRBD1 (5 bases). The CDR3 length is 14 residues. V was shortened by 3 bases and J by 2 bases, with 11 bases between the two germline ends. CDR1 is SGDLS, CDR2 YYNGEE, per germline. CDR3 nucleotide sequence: TGTGCCAGCAGCGCGCCCGAGGGGAACTATGGCTACACCTTC. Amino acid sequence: CASSAPEGNYGYTF.

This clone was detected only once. CDR3: CAISSGLAGATPSQYF. In nucleotides, the CDR3 is TGTGCCATCAGTTCTGGACTAGCGGGGGCCACACCGTCGCAGTATTTT. V is TRBV10-3 and J is TRBJ2-3, with 13 positions matching TRBD2. The CDR3 loop spans 16 amino acids. Trimming took 5 bases from V and 10 from J; bases not matched to a gene: 12. Germline assignment: CDR1 ENHRY and CDR2 SYGVKD.

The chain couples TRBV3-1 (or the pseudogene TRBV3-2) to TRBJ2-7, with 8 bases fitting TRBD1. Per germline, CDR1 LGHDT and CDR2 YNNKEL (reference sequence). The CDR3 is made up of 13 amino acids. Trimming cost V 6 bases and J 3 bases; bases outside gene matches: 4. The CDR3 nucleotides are TGTGCCAGCAGTAGACAGGGGATCTACGAGCAGTACTTC. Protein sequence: CASSRQGIYEQYF.

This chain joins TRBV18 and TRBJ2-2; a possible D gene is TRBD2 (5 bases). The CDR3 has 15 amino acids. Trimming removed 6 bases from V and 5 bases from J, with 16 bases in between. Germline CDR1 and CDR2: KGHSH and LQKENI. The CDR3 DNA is TGTGCCAGCTCGCAACGGACTGGGTCGACCGGGGAGCTGTTTTTT. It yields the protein CASSQRTGSTGELFF.

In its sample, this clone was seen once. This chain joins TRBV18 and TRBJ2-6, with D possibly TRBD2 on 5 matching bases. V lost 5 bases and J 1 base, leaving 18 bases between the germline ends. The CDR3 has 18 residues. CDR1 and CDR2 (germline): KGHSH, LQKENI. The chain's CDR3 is CASSWVGEPRSGANVLTF. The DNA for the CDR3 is TGTGCCAGCTCATGGGTTGGGGAGCCCAGATCTGGGGCCAACGTCCTGACTTTC.